Listed below are T cell receptor beta chains from one sample, sequenced in a study of T cell responses to AZD1222 COVID-19 vaccine. TCRdb keeps only in-frame clones here, not all; method: immunoSEQ multiplex PCR. Of over 100,000 clones listed, over 90% are singletons. The sequencing here drew on peripheral blood, taken on day 0 of AZD1222 vaccination. All receptors derive from an adult in good health. The CDR3 runs from the conserved cysteine through the conserved F or W. The D gene is left open where the match is weak. Rows give clone size only sometimes, using once, few, many, or a class for an expanded clone.

d_call j_call v_call clone_size cdr3_aa cdr3_nt
NA TRBJ1-2 TRBV18 NA CASSPRGFGYTF TGTGCCAGCTCACCGAGGGGGTTTGGCTACACCTTC
NA TRBJ2-1 TRBV6-1 NA CASSHSGEQFF TGTGCCAGCAGTCATAGTGGGGAGCAGTTCTTC
NA TRBJ1-2 TRBV12-3/TRBV12-4 once CASTSAGLDGYTF TGTGCCAGCACCTCCGCAGGGTTGGATGGCTACACCTTC
NA TRBJ2-1 TRBV11-2 NA CASSFSVYSSYNEQFF TGTGCCAGCAGCTTTTCAGTTTATAGCTCCTACAATGAGCAGTTCTTC
NA TRBJ2-7 TRBV7-3 NA CASSFDGRREQYF TGTGCCAGCAGCTTCGACGGGCGTAGGGAGCAGTACTTC
NA TRBJ2-5 TRBV9 NA CASSVVPSVQETQYF TGTGCCAGCAGCGTAGTCCCTAGCGTGCAAGAGACCCAGTACTTC
NA TRBJ1-3 TRBV7-9 few CASSLSGSGNTIYF TGTGCCAGCAGCTTATCGGGTTCTGGAAACACCATATATTTT
NA TRBJ2-2 TRBV3-1/TRBV3-2 NA CASGPGSTGELFF TGTGCCAGCGGCCCCGGTAGTACCGGGGAGCTGTTTTTT
NA TRBJ1-2 TRBV24-1 NA CATSGRGNGYTF TGTGCCACCAGTGGGCGCGGGAATGGCTACACCTTC
NA TRBJ1-5 TRBV19 NA CASSNVRQVFSNQPQHF TGTGCCAGTAGTAACGTGAGACAGGTCTTTAGCAATCAGCCCCAGCATTTT
TRBD1 TRBJ1-2 TRBV18 NA CASSPYRDPGGWEGYTF TGTGCCAGCTCACCTTACCGGGACCCAGGGGGTTGGGAAGGCTACACCTTC
NA TRBJ2-2 TRBV7-3 NA CASASTAGGGELFF TGTGCCAGCGCCTCAACGGCCGGTGGCGGGGAGCTGTTTTTT
NA TRBJ1-1 TRBV6-4 NA CASSDLFRNMNTEAFF TGTGCCAGCAGTGACCTATTCAGGAACATGAACACTGAAGCTTTCTTT
TRBD1 TRBJ2-3 TRBV15 NA CATSPPWTGGVDTQYF TGTGCCACCAGCCCACCCTGGACAGGGGGGGTAGATACGCAGTATTTT
TRBD1 TRBJ1-1 TRBV28 NA CASSFPNHRGGTEAFF TGTGCCAGCAGTTTCCCAAACCACAGGGGAGGAACTGAAGCTTTCTTT
TRBD1 TRBJ1-2 TRBV19 once CASTKMDRGSNGYTF TGTGCCAGTACCAAGATGGACAGGGGGAGTAATGGCTACACCTTC
NA TRBJ1-2 TRBV27 NA CASSLGPDIYGYTF TGTGCCAGCAGTTTGGGTCCGGACATCTATGGCTACACCTTC
NA TRBJ1-4 TRBV20-1 NA CSASNGATNEKLFF TGCAGTGCTAGTAATGGGGCAACTAATGAAAAACTGTTTTTT
TRBD1 TRBJ1-1 TRBV5-8 NA CASSWRDRANTEAFF TGTGCCAGCAGCTGGAGGGACAGGGCGAACACTGAAGCTTTCTTT
NA TRBJ2-5 TRBV25-1 NA CATALSGPETQYF TGTGCCACCGCGCTTTCTGGGCCAGAGACCCAGTACTTC
TRBD1 TRBJ2-7 TRBV2 few CASKPDRAF TGTGCCAGCAAACCGGACAGGGCCTTC
TRBD2 TRBJ2-5 TRBV20-1 NA CSAQAGQPQYF TGCAGTGCTCAAGCGGGGCAACCCCAGTACTTC
NA TRBJ2-7 TRBV19 few CASSRDTYEQYF TGTGCCAGTAGTAGGGATACCTACGAGCAGTACTTC
NA TRBJ1-5 TRBV9 NA CASSVEVNQPQHF TGTGCCAGCAGCGTAGAGGTCAATCAGCCCCAGCATTTT
TRBD1 TRBJ1-1 TRBV7-8 NA CASSLRDRGLMNTEAFF TGTGCCAGCAGCCTCCGGGACAGGGGACTTATGAACACTGAAGCTTTCTTT
NA TRBJ1-5 TRBV4-1 few CASSQEFIRYQPQHF TGCGCCAGCAGCCAAGAGTTCATCCGGTATCAGCCCCAGCATTTT
NA TRBJ2-5 TRBV5-5 NA CASSPQSGEEETQYF TGTGCCAGCAGCCCACAGTCAGGGGAGGAAGAGACCCAGTACTTC
NA TRBJ2-3 TRBV11-2 NA CASSLALGGPDTQYF TGTGCCAGCAGCTTAGCCCTAGGAGGGCCAGATACGCAGTATTTT
NA TRBJ1-3 TRBV5-6 NA CASSLRNTIYF TGTGCCAGCAGCTTGAGAAACACCATATATTTT
NA TRBJ1-5 TRBV28 NA CASSLRGKGNQPQHF TGTGCCAGCAGTTTACGGGGGAAGGGCAATCAGCCCCAGCATTTT
NA TRBJ1-1 TRBV12-5 NA CASGQVNTEAFF TGTGCTAGTGGACAGGTTAACACTGAAGCTTTCTTT
TRBD1 TRBJ1-1 TRBV7-2 NA CASSFPARGTEAFF TGTGCCAGCAGCTTCCCGGCCAGGGGGACTGAAGCTTTCTTT
NA TRBJ1-1 TRBV5-6 NA CASSYGTGTGTEAFF TGTGCCAGCAGCTACGGTACAGGGACGGGGACTGAAGCTTTCTTT
NA TRBJ2-3 TRBV6-2/TRBV6-3 once CASSYLGSSTDTQYF TGTGCCAGCAGTTACTTGGGATCCAGCACAGATACGCAGTATTTT
TRBD1 TRBJ1-1 TRBV19 NA CASSIAWTGYTEAFF TGTGCCAGTAGTATAGCCTGGACAGGGTACACTGAAGCTTTCTTT
NA TRBJ2-7 TRBV15 once CATSREVLYEQYF TGTGCCACCAGCAGGGAGGTTTTGTACGAGCAGTACTTC
NA TRBJ1-4 TRBV5-5 NA CASSFSGGVSEKLFF TGTGCCAGCAGCTTCAGCGGGGGGGTTAGTGAAAAACTGTTTTTT
NA TRBJ1-1 TRBV19 NA CASSGWAESNTEAFF TGTGCCAGTAGTGGGTGGGCAGAGTCGAACACTGAAGCTTTCTTT
TRBD1 TRBJ1-2 TRBV9 few CASSVDRGNYGYTF TGTGCCAGCAGCGTAGACAGGGGGAACTATGGCTACACCTTC
NA TRBJ1-5 TRBV6-1 NA CASSEGSNQPQHF TGTGCCAGCAGTGAAGGAAGCAATCAGCCCCAGCATTTT
NA TRBJ1-1 TRBV11-2 NA CASSLESGVLTEAFF TGTGCCAGCAGCTTAGAGTCCGGGGTTTTGACTGAAGCTTTCTTT
NA TRBJ2-2 TRBV5-1 once CASSLDQPNTGELFF TGCGCCAGCAGCTTGGACCAGCCTAACACCGGGGAGCTGTTTTTT
TRBD1 TRBJ1-1 TRBV30 NA CAWATDRATEAFF TGTGCCTGGGCCACGGACAGGGCCACTGAAGCTTTCTTT
NA TRBJ1-1 TRBV5-4 NA CASSLRGEDTEAFF TGTGCCAGCAGCTTAAGGGGGGAGGACACTGAAGCTTTCTTT
NA TRBJ1-2 TRBV2 NA CASATGAWGYTF TGTGCCAGCGCCACGGGGGCTTGGGGCTACACCTTC
NA TRBJ1-1 TRBV18 NA CASSPPTGMNTEAFF TGTGCCAGCTCACCACCGACAGGCATGAACACTGAAGCTTTCTTT
NA TRBJ1-2 TRBV19 NA CASSTPGQYMGYTF TGTGCCAGTAGTACCCCTGGACAGTATATGGGCTACACCTTC
TRBD1 TRBJ1-2 TRBV6-1 NA CASSSGTGLNGYTF TGTGCCAGCAGTTCCGGGACAGGGCTTAATGGCTACACCTTC
TRBD1 TRBJ1-2 TRBV28 NA CASSLKGAPGTGHRYGYTF TGTGCCAGCAGTTTAAAGGGGGCCCCCGGGACAGGGCATAGGTATGGCTACACCTTC
TRBD2 TRBJ2-1 TRBV18 NA CASSSRTSEDEQFF TGTGCCAGCTCAAGCCGGACTAGCGAGGATGAGCAGTTCTTC
TRBD2 TRBJ2-5 TRBV5-4 NA CASSRLAGEETQYF TGTGCCAGCAGCCGACTAGCGGGAGAAGAGACCCAGTACTTC
TRBD2 TRBJ2-1 TRBV4-2 few CASSRLAGGLDNEQFF TGTGCCAGCAGCCGGTTAGCGGGGGGGCTCGACAATGAGCAGTTCTTC
NA TRBJ1-2 TRBV3-1/TRBV3-2 once CASSLLNEPVDNYGYTF TGTGCCAGCAGCTTACTCAACGAGCCAGTGGATAACTATGGCTACACCTTC
NA TRBJ2-1 TRBV6-2/TRBV6-3 NA CASSIPGTPGFNEQFF TGTGCCAGCAGTATCCCCGGGACCCCCGGGTTCAATGAGCAGTTCTTC
TRBD1 TRBJ1-2 TRBV28 NA CASLQGAVNYGYTF TGTGCCAGCCTACAGGGGGCGGTTAACTATGGCTACACCTTC